The 24 T cell receptor beta chains presented below share a single source sample, sequenced in a study of shared clonotypes between healthy human individuals (dated by TCRdb to the early 2020s). CD8 naive samples were obtained by positive selection for CCR7 among CD45RO-negative cells, yielding a CD45RA+CCR7+ population from which TemRA cells were excluded. The library came from the immunoSEQ multiplex PCR assay. Imported from immuneACCESS, the table was reduced by TCRdb to in-frame sequences with V and J called. These copies leave out some clones; in studies compared against another copy, an unresolved V gene accounts for under half, and the cause of the remainder is not known. Here the sample has some 740,000 clones; over 90% occur a single time. In total, the top ten clones hold less than 25% of the sample. Specimen: naive CD8+ T cells sorted from blood. The sample's cell subset or site label, decoded: CD45RA+CCR7+. The receptor source for this set is a young man in good health.

Notes on this clone: The same CDR3 can be traced to other DNA sequences in this sample. The chain employs TRBV7-9 and TRBJ2-2; D remains unclear. V was shortened by 4 bases and J by 3 bases, with 3 bases between the two germline ends. There are 12 residues in the CDR3. Germline CDR1 reads SEHNR; CDR2 reads FQNEAQ (reference sequence). The CDR3 loop reads CASSSYTGELFF. The CDR3 nucleotides read TGTGCCAGCAGCTCGTACACCGGGGAGCTGTTTTTT.

This sequence joins TRBV7-9 and TRBJ2-7; 9 nucleotides align to TRBD1. The V segment lost 2 bases and the J segment 4 bases; nucleotides outside the gene matches: 3. Germline CDR1 reads SEHNR; CDR2 reads FQNEAQ (reference sequence). The CDR3 length is 14 residues. The CDR3 sequence: CASSLSGTGYEQYF. CDR3 DNA: TGTGCCAGCAGCTTAAGCGGGACAGGGTACGAGCAGTACTTC.

The rearrangement uses TRBV27 and TRBJ2-1; perhaps TRBD2 as D (6 bases). With 2 bases removed from V and 4 bases from J, the gap between germline ends came to 12 bases. This CDR3 has 15 amino acids. Germline V gene data show CDR1 as MNHEY and CDR2 as SMNVEV (reference sequence). For the CDR3, the DNA is TGTGCCAGCAGTTTAGATAGCGGACTATACAATGAGCAGTTCTTC. This translates into CASSLDSGLYNEQFF.

This clone was detected only a few times. This rearrangement joins TRBV14 to TRBJ1-4; no firm D call. From germline, CDR1 is SGHDN and CDR2 FVKESK. The CDR3 is 17 amino acids. Trimming took 0 bases from V and 0 from J, leaving 11 bases between them. As DNA, the CDR3 is TGTGCCAGCAGCCAAGAGAGGGCACTCGCAACTAATGAAAAACTGTTTTTT. Translated, it gives CASSQERALATNEKLFF.

The V call is TRBV27, the J call TRBJ2-2; D ambiguous. Deletions cut 0 bases from V and 6 bases from J, with 8 bases between. Per the germline V gene, CDR1 is MNHEY and CDR2 is SMNVEV (reference sequence). The CDR3 is made up of 14 amino acids. This CDR3 is CASSLSGNPGELFF. The DNA of the CDR3 is TGTGCCAGCAGTTTATCGGGCAACCCCGGGGAGCTGTTTTTT.

This sequence joins TRBV4-2 and TRBJ2-1; the D gene is possibly TRBD2 (5 bases). This CDR3 spans 17 amino acids. V lost 1 base and J 0 bases, leaving 13 bases between the germline ends. Germline V gene sequence: CDR1 LGHNA, CDR2 YNFKEQ. CDR3 coding DNA: TGTGCCAGCAGCCAAGTGGCTAGCCCTACCTCCTACAATGAGCAGTTCTTC. Its translation is CASSQVASPTSYNEQFF.

The J gene is TRBJ2-7, the V gene TRBV5-5; D is uncertain. This CDR3 has 14 amino acids. V lost 0 bases and J 3 bases, leaving 10 bases between the germline ends. From germline, CDR1 is SGHKS and CDR2 YYEKEE (reference sequence). For the CDR3, the DNA is TGTGCCAGCAGCTTGGATGGAACATACTACGAGCAGTACTTC. Residues: CASSLDGTYYEQYF.

The genes are TRBV27 and TRBJ2-3; 10 bases agree with TRBD2. The CDR3 sequence is 15 residues long. The germline V gene encodes CDR1 MNHEY and CDR2 SMNVEV (reference sequence). J gave up 4 bases and V 6 bases, and 7 bases lay outside the gene matches. The CDR3 nucleotides read TGTGCCAGCAGGCAACTAGCGGGGAGGGCAGATACGCAGTATTTT. Translation gives CASRQLAGRADTQYF.

The chain has TRBV5-6 and TRBJ2-1; D is undetermined. Per germline, CDR1 SGHDT and CDR2 YYEEEE. This CDR3 is built from 12 residues. Between the trimmed V and J ends, which lost 3 bases and 9 bases, there was a span of 10 bases. CDR3 sequence reads: CASSSDRSEQFF. In nucleotides, the CDR3 is TGTGCCAGCAGCTCGGACCGGAGTGAGCAGTTCTTC.

The rearrangement links TRBV4-1 to TRBJ1-5; TRBD1 matches 7 bases. This CDR3 has 15 amino acids. Germline CDR1 is MGHRA and CDR2 is YSYEKL. Unmatched junction bases numbered 5, after V lost 3 bases and J lost 3 bases. The CDR3 here is CASSQVQGLNQPQHF. DNA for the CDR3: TGCGCCAGCAGCCAGGTACAGGGGCTCAATCAGCCCCAGCATTTT.

The chain carries TRBV27 and TRBJ2-7; weak D call: TRBD2 (6 bases). This CDR3 is 14 amino acids long. Germline V gene data show CDR1 as MNHEY and CDR2 as SMNVEV (reference sequence). Trimming pared 8 bases from V and 2 bases from J, leaving 16 bases between. The CDR3 region is CASGIGGPPYEQYF. CDR3 coding DNA: TGTGCCAGCGGTATCGGGGGTCCTCCCTACGAGCAGTACTTC.

The chain combines TRBV5-5 with TRBJ2-7; D unresolved. The germline gives CDR1 SGHKS, CDR2 YYEKEE (reference sequence). This CDR3 region has 14 residues. V dropped 1 base and J dropped 7 bases, with 15 bases sitting between them. CDR3 sequence: CASSLWLGSREQYF. CDR3 coding DNA: TGTGCCAGCAGCTTGTGGTTAGGGTCTAGGGAGCAGTACTTC.

This clone has a single count. The V and J genes are TRBV4-3 and TRBJ2-1; 7 bases fit TRBD2. Trimming cost V 0 bases and J 5 bases; bases outside gene matches: 13. CDR1 and CDR2 from the germline V gene are LGHNA and YSLEER. The CDR3 spans 18 residues. The CDR3 region has the DNA TGCGCCAGCAGCCAAGATAGCCCGACTAGCCTAGGTAACAATGAGCAGTTCTTC. Translating gives CASSQDSPTSLGNNEQFF.

This sequence joins TRBV5-1 and TRBJ1-1; no clear D. The CDR3 is made up of 14 amino acids. Germline V gene lookup returns CDR1 SGHRS and CDR2 YFSETQ. Trimming took 1 base from V and 3 from J, leaving 10 bases between them. The chain's CDR3 is CASSLNPSDTEAFF. The CDR3 coding sequence is TGCGCCAGCAGCTTGAATCCGTCGGACACTGAAGCTTTCTTT.

V gene TRBV5-6 combines with J gene TRBJ2-1; D is unclear. Trimming cost V 0 bases and J 5 bases, with 3 bases left between them. The CDR3 extends over 12 amino acids. The germline V gene has CDR1 SGHDT and CDR2 YYEEEE. CDR3 DNA sequence: TGTGCCAGCAGCTTGGCAGACAATGAGCAGTTCTTC. Amino acids: CASSLADNEQFF. The entire variable domain, with the rest obtained from reference TRBV5-6 and TRBJ2-1, is as follows: DAGVTQSPTHLIKTRGQQVTLRCSPKSGHDTVSWYQQALGQGPQFIFQYYEEEERQRGNFPDRFSGHQFPNYSSELNVNALLLGDSALYLCASSLADNEQFFGPGTRLTVL.

For this clone: Distinct nucleotide sequences in the sample also encode this CDR3. This chain connects TRBV27 to TRBJ2-7; no definite D call. Trimming left V 2 bases short and J 4 bases short, with 9 bases between. CDR1 is MNHEY, CDR2 SMNVEV, per germline (reference sequence). The CDR3 covers 13 residues. For the CDR3, the DNA is TGTGCCAGCAGTTTAGGGCTGGGATACGAGCAGTACTTC. Translation gives CASSLGLGYEQYF.

The chain couples TRBV18 to TRBJ1-1; no firm D call. There are 13 residues in the CDR3. Looked up from germline, CDR1 is KGHSH and CDR2 is LQKENI. V was cut by 3 bases and J by 8 bases, with 13 bases left in between. The CDR3 DNA reads as TGTGCCAGCTCACCCGGGCAACAGAGAGAAGCTTTCTTT. It is translated as CASSPGQQREAFF. Full variable domain (outside the CDR3, taken from reference TRBV18 and TRBJ1-1): NAGVMQNPRHLVRRRGQEARLRCSPMKGHSHVYWYRQLPEEGLKFMVYLQKENIIDESGMPKERFSAEFPKEGPSILRIQQVVRGDSAAYFCASSPGQQREAFFGQGTRLTVV.

The V call is TRBV28, the J call TRBJ1-1, with D perhaps TRBD1 (5 bases). Trimming removed 4 bases from V and 5 bases from J, with 14 bases in between. This CDR3 contains 14 residues. The germline V gene encodes CDR1 MDHEN and CDR2 SYDVKM. The CDR3 sequence is CASSSRRGVTEAFF. CDR3 DNA: TGTGCCAGCAGTTCCCGTCGGGGGGTGACTGAAGCTTTCTTT.

The chain joins TRBV2 to TRBJ1-1; D perhaps matches TRBD1 (5 bases). Germline V CDR1 and CDR2: SNHLY, FYNNEI. There are 12 residues in the CDR3. Trimming cost V 9 bases and J 2 bases, with 10 bases left between them. In DNA, the CDR3 is TGTGCCAGGGGGCTGGACAACACTGAAGCTTTCTTT. Translating gives CARGLDNTEAFF.

The V call is TRBV7-9, the J call TRBJ2-1, with 12 bases aligning to TRBD2. CDR3 size: 16 residues. V was clipped by 2 bases and J by 2 bases; unmatched bases: 1. The germline CDR1 and CDR2 sequences are SEHNR and FQNEAQ (reference sequence). The CDR3 DNA reads as TGTGCCAGCAGCTTACCTAGCGGGAGGGCCTACAATGAGCAGTTCTTC. Translated: CASSLPSGRAYNEQFF.

This chain links TRBV5-5 with TRBJ2-2; D may match TRBD1 or TRBD2 (5 bases each). CDR1 and CDR2 (germline): SGHKS, YYEKEE (reference sequence). The CDR3 is 13 amino acids. Trimming cost V 6 bases and J 7 bases, with 13 bases left between them. The chain's CDR3 is CASTLRGYGELFF. CDR3 coding DNA: TGTGCCAGCACCCTGAGGGGATACGGGGAGCTGTTTTTT.

V is TRBV2 and J is TRBJ1-1, with TRBD1 identical over 9 bases. The germline V gene has CDR1 SNHLY and CDR2 FYNNEI. V was clipped by 5 bases and J by 1 base; unmatched bases: 11. The CDR3 spans 17 residues. The DNA for the CDR3 is TGTGCCAGCAGTAACCTAAGGACAGGGGTTAGGAACACTGAAGCTTTCTTT. Protein: CASSNLRTGVRNTEAFF.

This chain joins TRBV19 and TRBJ1-3, with TRBD1 identical over 7 bases. The CDR3 has 15 residues. CDR1 LNHDA and CDR2 SQIVND come from the germline V gene (reference sequence). J was trimmed by 0 bases and V by 5 bases; bases with no gene match: 4. CDR3 protein: CASSPTGYSGNTIYF. DNA of the CDR3: TGTGCCAGTAGTCCGACAGGGTACTCTGGAAACACCATATATTTT. The whole variable domain, filled in from reference TRBV19 and TRBJ1-3, reads DGGITQSPKYLFRKEGQNVTLSCEQNLNHDAMYWYRQDPGQGLRLIYYSQIVNDFQKGDIAEGYSVSREKKESFPLTVTSAQKNPTAFYLCASSPTGYSGNTIYFGEGSWLTVV.

This chain uses TRBV13 with TRBJ2-7, with 9 bases identical to TRBD1. Losses at the gene ends were 5 bases for V and 1 base for J; bases not matched to a gene: 6. The CDR3 length is 15 residues. Germline CDR1 and CDR2: PRHDT and FYEKMQ (reference sequence). The DNA for the CDR3 is TGTGCCAGCAGCCTCCCGGGACAGGGTTCCTACGAGCAGTACTTC. This encodes CASSLPGQGSYEQYF.